Presented here are 9 T cell receptor beta chains from one specimen sequenced in a study of blood T cells in healthy people across ages. PCR was performed a second time for about 7 to 12 cycles using a sample-barcoded 5' primer and a J-beta primer mix. One entry per CDR3 protein, called by TCRdb with MiXCR from the 5' RACE reads. This sample yields some 800,000 distinct CDR3 sequences, of which approximately 25% are seen a single time; more than 3% belongs to the top ten. These same records also appear under a second study, on T cells of mothers and their children.

Sequencing used blood. The origin of the receptors is a boy between 5 and 17 years old in good health.

In this sample, this clonotype turned up a few times. This sequence joins TRBV9 and TRBJ2-5, with a possible D match to TRBD1 (6 bases). Trimming pared 0 bases from V and 5 bases from J, leaving 11 bases between. The CDR3 consists of 14 residues. Looked up from germline, CDR1 is SGDLS and CDR2 is YYNGEE. The CDR3 DNA reads TGTGCCAGCAGCGTAGAAGGCAGGGGCGAGACCCAGTACTTC. This translates into CASSVEGRGETQYF.

This clonotype showed up just a few times. V is TRBV29-1 and J is TRBJ1-4; 7 bases agree with TRBD1. There are 13 residues in the CDR3. CDR1 SQVTM and CDR2 ANQGSEA come from the germline V gene. Trimming cost V 4 bases and J 4 bases; bases outside gene matches: 3. The CDR3 bases are TGCAGCGTTGGAGGACAGGTTAATGAAAAACTGTTTTTT. Its translation is CSVGGQVNEKLFF.

CDR3 sequence reads: CASRVGRATDTQYF. Here the CDR3 DNA reads TGTGCCAGCAGGGTGGGCAGGGCCACAGATACGCAGTATTTT. The chain links TRBV6-5 to TRBJ2-3; D possibly corresponds to TRBD1 (5 bases). The V gene lost 6 bases and the J gene lost 2 bases, with 12 bases spanning the gap. This CDR3 comprises 14 residues. Germline CDR1 is MNHEY and CDR2 is SVGAGI.

The chain uses TRBV6-5 and TRBJ1-4; 7 nucleotides match TRBD1. Germline CDR1 reads MNHEY; CDR2 reads SVGAGI. Germline trimming cut 8 bases from V and 7 bases from J; bases unmatched to any gene: 10. The CDR3 loop spans 14 amino acids. CDR3 protein: CASGKTGTPEKLFF. CDR3 DNA sequence: TGTGCCAGCGGAAAGACAGGGACGCCTGAAAAACTGTTTTTT.

There are a few counts of this clonotype. The chain uses TRBV5-5 and TRBJ2-5; 7 bases match TRBD2. With the DNA end fitting TRBJ2-7 better, the J assignment may be wrong. The CDR3 is 16 residues long. Germline CDR1 is SGHKS and CDR2 is YYEKEE (reference sequence). CDR3 in amino acids: CASSLDRGVGSYEQYF. The CDR3 DNA is TGTGCCAGCAGCTTGGATCGGGGGGTAGGCTCCTACGAGCAGTACTTC.

This clonotype was detected a few times. The CDR3 region has the DNA TGCGCCAGCAGCCAACAACAACAGGGATACACTGAAGCTTTCTTT. This sequence encodes CASSQQQQGYTEAFF. The gene calls are TRBV4-3 and TRBJ1-1; D is possibly TRBD1 (6 bases). Trimming took off 2 bases at V and 3 bases at J, with 13 bases between the two ends. Germline lookup yields CDR1 LGHNA and CDR2 YSLEER. This CDR3 has 15 amino acids.

This clonotype has a handful of counts. V is TRBV11-2 and J is TRBJ2-2, with D unresolved. The germline V gene has CDR1 SGHAT and CDR2 FQNNGV. The CDR3 spans 14 residues. Trimming removed 2 bases from V and 4 bases from J, with 8 bases in between. The CDR3 coding sequence is TGTGCCAGCAGCTTAACACTAAGCACCGGGGAGCTGTTTTTT. It specifies CASSLTLSTGELFF.

The chain couples TRBV4-1 to TRBJ2-5, with 9 bases lining up with TRBD2. The germline CDR1 and CDR2 sequences are MGHRA and YSYEKL. V gave up 1 base and J gave up 5 bases; unmatched junction bases: 11. The CDR3 loop spans 17 amino acids. CDR3: CASSQAVGAGGKETQYF. In DNA form, the CDR3 reads TGCGCCAGCAGCCAAGCAGTGGGTGCGGGGGGGAAGGAGACCCAGTACTTC.

The chain uses TRBV10-3 and TRBJ2-2, with 7 positions matching TRBD1. Germline loops: CDR1 ENHRY, CDR2 SYGVKD. The CDR3 covers 14 residues. The trim removed 6 bases at V and 4 bases at J, leaving 5 bases unmatched. The DNA of the CDR3 is TGTGCCATCAGCGGCCGGGACAGCACCGGGGAGCTGTTTTTT. Its protein product is CAISGRDSTGELFF.